This TCR beta chain is from a study of T cell changes during pregnancy in multiple sclerosis (dated by TCRdb to 2018 to 2020). Broadly, across the study: The study looked at changes in the T cell repertoire across pregnancy in women with multiple sclerosis.

Points on this clone: Its recognized antigen is unknown. Per-base quality was not reported, and no clone a single base away is much larger than it.

Preparation of the library involved the immunoSEQ multiplex PCR assay. TCRdb limited this immuneACCESS table to in-frame rearrangements with V and J called. A share of clones is missing; checked studies link under half to unresolved V genes, and the rest is unexplained. For this sample the table gives tens of thousands of clones, of which around 92% were detected only once. 2.3% of the sample rests with the top ten. The junction shows trimming of 2 bases on V and 2 bases on J, plus 14 bases between the germline ends. CDR1 and CDR2, per the germline V gene, are ENHRY and SYGVKD. Reading from cysteine to phenylalanine, the CDR3 counts 16 amino acids. Only the CDR3 DNA is retained, 48 bases long and in frame from the first base.

The rearranged segments are TRBV10-3 and TRBJ2-3, and the D gene may be TRBD2, 6 bases matching. The sample consisted of peripheral blood, taken before pregnancy. This clonotype originated in a female donor with multiple sclerosis, enrolled in a pregnancy study. The CDR3 sequence is CAISEGSGPATDTQYF. The DNA reads as follows: TGTGCCATCAGTGAGGGGAGCGGGCCGGCCACAGATACGCAGTATTTT.